Below, 2 T cell receptor beta chains from the same sample are listed, as sequenced in a study of cytomegalovirus exposure and HLA in healthy donors. The primer mix had 60 Vbeta and 13 Jbeta primers. This table comes from immunoSEQ multiplex PCR, and its TCRdb copy is limited to in-frame clones, with some not included. Among over 100,000 clones listed, about four fifths were seen once. The sequenced sample was PBMCs. These receptors were taken from a woman in her forties in good health and CMV-seronegative.

CDR3 loop: CASSSSSSANYNEQFF. The CDR3 DNA sequence: TGTGCCAGCAGCTCCTCTTCTAGCGCAAATTACAATGAGCAGTTCTTC. The chain recombines TRBV9 with TRBJ2-1; maybe TRBD2 (6 bases). The CDR3 contains 16 residues. CDR1 SGDLS and CDR2 YYNGEE come from the germline V gene. Trimming shortened V by 4 bases and J by 4 bases, and 18 bases separated the two germline ends.

This chain connects TRBV6-6 to TRBJ2-7; D might be TRBD1 (5 bases). Trimming took off 6 bases at V and 6 bases at J, with 24 bases between the two ends. Germline CDR1 reads MNHNY; CDR2 reads SVGAGI (reference sequence). The CDR3 totals 16 residues. The CDR3 DNA is TGTGCCAGCAGCGGGTCCGTCCATGTTGGGGCCGGCGAGCAGTACTTC. Protein: CASSGSVHVGAGEQYF.